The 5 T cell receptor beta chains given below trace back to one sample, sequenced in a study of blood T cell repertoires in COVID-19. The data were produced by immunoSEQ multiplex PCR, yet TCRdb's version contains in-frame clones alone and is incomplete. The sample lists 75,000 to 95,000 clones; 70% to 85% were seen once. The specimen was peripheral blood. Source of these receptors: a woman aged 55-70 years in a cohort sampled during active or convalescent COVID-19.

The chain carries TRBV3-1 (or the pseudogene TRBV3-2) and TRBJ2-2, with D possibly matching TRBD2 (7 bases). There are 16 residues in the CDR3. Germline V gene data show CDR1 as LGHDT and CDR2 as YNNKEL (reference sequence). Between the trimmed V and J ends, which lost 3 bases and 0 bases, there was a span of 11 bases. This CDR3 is CASSHGGGANTGELFF. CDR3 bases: TGTGCCAGCAGCCATGGAGGGGGGGCGAACACCGGGGAGCTGTTTTTT.

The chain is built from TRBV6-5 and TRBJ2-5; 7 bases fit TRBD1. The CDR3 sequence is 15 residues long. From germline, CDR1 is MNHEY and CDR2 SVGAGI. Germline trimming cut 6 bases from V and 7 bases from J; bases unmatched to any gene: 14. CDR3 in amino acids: CASRKGTALQGTQYF. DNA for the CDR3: TGTGCCAGCAGAAAAGGGACAGCGCTCCAGGGGACCCAGTACTTC.

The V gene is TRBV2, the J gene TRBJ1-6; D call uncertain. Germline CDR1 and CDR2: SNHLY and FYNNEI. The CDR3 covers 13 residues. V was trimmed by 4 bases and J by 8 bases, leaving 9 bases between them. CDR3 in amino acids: CASSVESDSPLHF. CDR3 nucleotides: TGTGCCAGCAGTGTGGAGTCCGATTCACCCCTCCACTTT.

The CDR3 loop is CASSFGSLYGYTF. The CDR3 DNA is TGTGCCAGCAGTTTTGGCAGTCTCTATGGCTACACCTTC. The chain couples TRBV2 to TRBJ1-2; D is unresolved. The CDR3 has 13 amino acids. The germline V gene encodes CDR1 SNHLY and CDR2 FYNNEI. V shed 5 bases and J shed 4 bases, with 11 bases lying between them.

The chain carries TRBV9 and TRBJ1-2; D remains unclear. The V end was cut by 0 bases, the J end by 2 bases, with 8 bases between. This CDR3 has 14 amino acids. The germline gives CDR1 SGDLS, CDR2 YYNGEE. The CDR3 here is CASSVGGLNYGYTF. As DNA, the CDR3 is TGTGCCAGCAGCGTAGGTGGCCTCAACTATGGCTACACCTTC.